This T cell receptor (beta chain) was retrieved from a study of T cell responses to AZD1222 COVID-19 vaccine. General study results and limits: Clonal diversity was possibly underestimated, and the donors were mostly white British, with more females. The reported proportion of spike-specific TCRs targeting unmutated variant regions was nearly half. CD4 TCRs covered the whole spike, strongest at regions 160-218 and 743-854. Seropositive AZD1222 recipients at baseline numbered only five to seven.

The assay was immunoSEQ multiplex PCR, and TCRdb's table has in-frame clones only and misses some. The table lists under 200,000 clones, 70% to 90% of them singletons, with roughly a quarter in the top ten. This clone came up once. Its antigen is as yet unknown. Looked up from germline, CDR1 is MGHDK and CDR2 is SYGVNS. Germline trimming cut 3 bases from V and 3 bases from J; bases unmatched to any gene: 10. The CDR3 loop spans 17 amino acids. The origin of this receptor is an adult who received the AZD1222 COVID-19 vaccine. V gene TRBV25-1 combines with J gene TRBJ2-2; 7 nucleotides align to TRBD1. This sample comprised peripheral blood, obtained 28 days after the second AZD1222 dose. The CDR3 DNA reads as TGTGCCAGCAGTGACAACATCAGGGGGTACCACACCGGGGAGCTGTTTTTT. This codes for CASSDNIRGYHTGELFF.